This T cell receptor (beta chain) was retrieved from a study of shared T cell receptors in the human thymus (dated by TCRdb to the early 2020s). About the study as a whole: The study investigated the way shared, self-reactive T-cell receptor alpha chains are produced in the human thymus.

Receptors were amplified or captured by the immunoSEQ multiplex PCR assay. In its TCRdb copy, this immuneACCESS table keeps in-frame sequences only and misses some clones. Where compared with another copy, unresolved V genes explain less than half of these, and the others have no known cause. In all, the sample holds roughly 710,000 clones, and 80% to 90% of those were seen once. The ten largest clonotypes hold roughly 0.01% of the sample. The CDR1 and CDR2 encoded by the germline V gene are SGHTS and YDEGEE. Taken from cysteine to phenylalanine, the CDR3 has 13 residues. Of all the DNA, just the CDR3 is kept, 39 bases in frame from base 1. V is shortened by 6 bases, J by 2 bases, and the region joining them spans 11 bases. As regards this clone: Its antigen remains unidentified. Qualities for individual bases were not recorded, and no much larger clone is one base off.

The sample was also reused in another study, on human thymus T cells. The second publication reports: Immunologically healthy infants undergoing open corrective cardiac surgery for congenital heart defects in Finland were used as donors. Thymus tissue was obtained as surgical resects removed during corrective cardiac surgery. V and J gene segment usage appeared biased in both thymic and peripheral blood repertoires. According to the related research, thymic TCR repertoires were highly overlapping among unrelated individuals. The study used seven to nine infant thymus samples plus four related peripheral blood samples to characterize TCR alpha and beta repertoires. The cohort included six male and a couple of female infants, with donor ages spanning 7 to 244 days. Thymocytes were released mechanically from tissue and stored at -70 °C as pellets of roughly 9-31 million cells. A QIAsymphony instrument was used to extract genomic DNA from frozen cell pellets. Using the immunoSEQ multiplex PCR assay, the TCRB and TCRAD loci were amplified from a standardized quantity of quality-controlled genomic DNA. The V(D)J region was spanned by amplicons of a length sufficient to cover the CDR3 and to identify V and J genes. The amplicons were sequenced on an Illumina platform via the commercial immunoSEQ service. Primer bias and sequencing errors were corrected using previously described methods, and TCRAD and TCRB definitions followed the IMGT database. immunoSEQ Analyzer 3.0 and VDJTools were used for repertoire analysis, which covered basic statistics, V/J segment usage, diversity estimates, rarefaction and pairwise overlap. To estimate diversity, the Chao1, ChaoE, Efron-Thisted, Shannon and inverse Simpson indices were applied, and diversity was also estimated on datasets down-sampled to the smallest sample. Repertoire overlap was assessed by strict matching of CDR3 nucleotide sequence, V gene and J gene, and clustering was done by Jaccard-based multidimensional scaling. On average, around 780,000 unique TCRB clonotypes were obtained from thymus samples, compared with about 86,000 from blood samples.

This chain joins TRBV5-8 to TRBJ1-2, with TRBD1 tentatively as D gene (5 bases match). Specimen: thymocytes. This TCR was recovered from a girl under three years old with a congenital heart defect. Donor details come from another sample of the same person, matched by shared clones. Here is the DNA: TGTGCCAGCACCACGACAGCAAACTATGGCTACACCTTC. The encoded protein is CASTTTANYGYTF.